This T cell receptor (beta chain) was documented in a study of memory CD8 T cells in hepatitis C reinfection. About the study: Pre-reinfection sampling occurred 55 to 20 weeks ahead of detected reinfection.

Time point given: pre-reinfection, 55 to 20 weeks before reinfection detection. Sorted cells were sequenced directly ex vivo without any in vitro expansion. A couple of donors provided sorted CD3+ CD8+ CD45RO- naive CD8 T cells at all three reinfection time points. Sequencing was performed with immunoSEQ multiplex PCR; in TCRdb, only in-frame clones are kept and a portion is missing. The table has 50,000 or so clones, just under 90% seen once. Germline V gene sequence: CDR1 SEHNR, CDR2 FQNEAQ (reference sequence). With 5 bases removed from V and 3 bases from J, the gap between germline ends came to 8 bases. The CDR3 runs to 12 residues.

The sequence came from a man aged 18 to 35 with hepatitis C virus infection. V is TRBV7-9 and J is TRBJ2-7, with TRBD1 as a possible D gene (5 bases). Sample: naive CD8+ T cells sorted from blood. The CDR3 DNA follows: TGTGCCAGCAGCGACAGCTTCTACGAGCAGTACTTC. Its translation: CASSDSFYEQYF. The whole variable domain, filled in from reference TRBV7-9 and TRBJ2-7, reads DTGVSQNPRHKITKRGQNVTFRCDPISEHNRLYWYRQTLGQGPEFLTYFQNEAQLEKSRLLSDRFSAERPKGSFSTLEIQRTEQGDSAMYLCASSDSFYEQYFGPGTRLTVT.